This T cell receptor (beta chain) was identified during a study of CD8 T cells in Susac syndrome. Sequencing of TCR beta, carried out with a high-throughput approach, was applied to CD8+ and CD4+ T cells from the blood. In contrast to the negatively isolated CD8+ and CD4+ T cells, TEMRA cells were FACS-enriched. The CDR3 runs to 15 residues. Trimming shortened V by 4 bases and J by 1 base, and 15 bases separated the two germline ends. The V gene's germline CDR1 is DFQATT and CDR2 SNEGSKA (reference sequence). It was with random hexamers that roughly 0.45 to 1 ug RNA was reverse transcribed. Coverage of TCR beta CDR3 amplification by immunoSEQ multiplex PCR extended to 54 Vbeta and 13 Jbeta. TCRdb re-derived calls from the immunoSEQ multiplex PCR reads in MiXCR, one entry per CDR3 protein. The sample records around 99,000 distinct CDR3 sequences, about 95% being singletons.

This receptor was taken from a human donor in good health. The sequenced sample was CD4+ T cells from PBMCs. This chain connects TRBV20-1 to TRBJ2-3, with D possibly TRBD1 on 5 matching bases. This CDR3 reads CSAIPQGRGTDTQYF. Here the CDR3 DNA reads TGCAGTGCTATTCCTCAGGGCAGAGGCACAGATACGCAGTATTTT.